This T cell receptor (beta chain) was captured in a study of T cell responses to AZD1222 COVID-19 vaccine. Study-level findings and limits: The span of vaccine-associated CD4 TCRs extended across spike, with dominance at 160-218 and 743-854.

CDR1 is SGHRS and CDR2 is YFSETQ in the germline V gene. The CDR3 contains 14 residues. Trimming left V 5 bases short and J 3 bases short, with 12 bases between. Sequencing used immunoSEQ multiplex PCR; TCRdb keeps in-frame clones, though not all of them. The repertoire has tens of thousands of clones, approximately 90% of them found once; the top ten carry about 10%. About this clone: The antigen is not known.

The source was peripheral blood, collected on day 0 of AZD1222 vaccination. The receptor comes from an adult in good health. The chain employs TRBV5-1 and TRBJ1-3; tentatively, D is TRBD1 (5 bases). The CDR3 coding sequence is TGCGCCAGCAGACAGGCAATCGGTGGAAACACCATATATTTT. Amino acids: CASRQAIGGNTIYF. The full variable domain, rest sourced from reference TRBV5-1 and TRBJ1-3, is KAGVTQTPRYLIKTRGQQVTLSCSPISGHRSVSWYQQTPGQGLQFLFEYFSETQRNKGNFPGRFSGRQFSNSRSEMNVSTLELGDSALYLCASRQAIGGNTIYFGEGSWLTVV.